These 5 T cell receptor beta chains came from one sample sequenced in a study of blood T cell repertoires in COVID-19. Sequenced by immunoSEQ multiplex PCR; TCRdb stores in-frame clones only, minus some. The sample lists roughly 250,000 clones; approximately 91% were seen once. Specimen: peripheral blood. The source is a woman in her 30s with acute or convalescent COVID-19.

The chain has TRBV6-2 or TRBV6-3 and TRBJ2-5, with D tentatively TRBD1 (6 bases). Trimming left V 6 bases short and J 1 base short, with 9 bases between. This CDR3 is built from 13 residues. Germline values: CDR1 MNHEY, CDR2 SVGEGT. The CDR3 coding sequence is TGTGCCAGCAGCGGGACATTCCAAGAGACCCAGTACTTC. Translation gives CASSGTFQETQYF.

The J gene is TRBJ2-1, the V gene TRBV6-5; D is perhaps TRBD1 (6 bases). From germline, CDR1 is MNHEY and CDR2 SVGAGI. This CDR3 is 13 amino acids long. The V gene lost 6 bases and the J gene lost 12 bases, with 18 bases spanning the gap. CDR3 loop: CASSKGVEAMQFF. DNA of the CDR3: TGTGCCAGCAGCAAGGGGGTTGAGGCGATGCAGTTCTTC.

V is TRBV7-2 and J is TRBJ2-7; 8 bases match TRBD2. The CDR3 loop spans 14 amino acids. J gave up 6 bases and V 0 bases, and 4 bases lay outside the gene matches. CDR1 and CDR2 (germline): SGHTA, FQGNSA. CDR3 sequence: CASSLAGLDREQYF. In nucleotides, the CDR3 is TGTGCCAGCAGCTTAGCGGGACTAGACCGCGAGCAGTACTTC.

This chain connects TRBV19 to TRBJ1-2, with a possible D match to TRBD1 (5 bases). Germline values: CDR1 LNHDA, CDR2 SQIVND (reference sequence). CDR3 length equals 14 residues. Trimming removed 5 bases from V and 3 bases from J, with 13 bases in between. The CDR3 region is CASSGRDGDYGYTF. The CDR3 coding sequence is TGTGCCAGTAGTGGGCGGGACGGAGACTATGGCTACACCTTC.

The chain combines TRBV30 with TRBJ2-5; TRBD2 might be the D (6 bases). Deletions cut 5 bases from V and 5 bases from J, with 12 bases between. This CDR3 contains 12 residues. CDR1 GTSNPN and CDR2 SVGIG come from the germline V gene (reference sequence). The CDR3 nucleotides read TGTGCCTGGCGGGGGAGGAGGGAGACCCAGTACTTC. It translates to CAWRGRRETQYF.